Following are 27 T cell receptor beta chains from one sample sequenced in a study of CXCR3-negative and CXCR3-positive naive CD8 T cells. The study made its TRB cDNA libraries by 5' RACE, adding UMI labels. TCRdb reanalyzed the 5' RACE reads, giving one entry per CDR3 protein sequence and no DNA. This sample's table reports 90,000 to 100,000 distinct CDR3 sequences. The specimen was naive CXCR3- CD8+ T cells from blood. Subset given: CD45RO-CCR7+CD27+CD95- naive CD8+ T cells lacking CXCR3 (TNR3-). Receptor source: a human donor in good health. Some clones in this sample may be carry-over from other donors' samples.

The chain combines TRBV9 with TRBJ2-5; there is no DNA to check the TCRdb D call of TRBD1. This CDR3 contains 16 residues. Germline CDR1 SGDLS, CDR2 YYNGEE. Here the CDR3 reads CASSSARQGRRETQYF.

The chain is built from TRBV5-1 and TRBJ1-5. Germline CDR1 and CDR2: SGHRS and YFSETQ. The CDR3 loop spans 15 amino acids. CDR3 protein: CASSLASGSNQPQHF.

The chain uses TRBV12-3 or TRBV12-4 and TRBJ1-1; no DNA is available, so the TRBD1 call from TCRdb remains unchecked. The CDR3 is 15 amino acids. The CDR3 loop is CASSLATGLNTEAFF.

The chain has TRBV27 and TRBJ2-1; without DNA, the TCRdb call of TRBD1 cannot be checked. CDR1 is MNHEY, CDR2 SMNVEV, per germline (reference sequence). The CDR3 consists of 13 residues. CDR3 residues: CASSLSYGTEEFF.

This sequence joins TRBV14 and TRBJ1-2; TCRdb picks TRBD1, but there is no DNA to check that call. Germline V gives CDR1 SGHDN, CDR2 FVKESK. This CDR3 spans 16 amino acids. CDR3 in amino acids: CASSQVRSGGRWGYTF.

The J gene is TRBJ2-3, the V gene TRBV28. Germline V lookup: CDR1 MDHEN, CDR2 SYDVKM. CDR3 length equals 16 residues. The chain's CDR3 is CASSSITTQSTDTQYF.

The V and J genes are TRBV28 and TRBJ1-1. There are 15 residues in the CDR3. Looked up from germline, CDR1 is MDHEN and CDR2 is SYDVKM. This CDR3 is CASRTLPIGYTEAFF. The whole variable domain, filled in from reference TRBV28 and TRBJ1-1, reads DVKVTQSSRYLVKRTGEKVFLECVQDMDHENMFWYRQDPGLGLRLIYFSYDVKMKEKGDIPEGYSVSREKKERFSLILESASTNQTSMYLCASRTLPIGYTEAFFGQGTRLTVV.

The J gene is TRBJ2-3, the V gene TRBV7-8; TCRdb names TRBD2, which stays unverified in the absence of DNA. There are 18 residues in the CDR3. Germline V gene sequence: CDR1 SGHVS, CDR2 FQNEAQ. The CDR3 here is CASSLARGSGRGTDTQYF.

The V and J genes are TRBV12-3 or TRBV12-4 and TRBJ1-1. The CDR3 runs 14 residues. The CDR3 loop is CASSFRSQNTEAFF.

The chain recombines TRBV9 with TRBJ2-2; TCRdb reports TRBD2, a call that lacks DNA to check it against. Looked up from germline, CDR1 is SGDLS and CDR2 is YYNGEE. The CDR3 is made up of 16 amino acids. CDR3 region: CASSGGGGGPPGELFF.

This chain links TRBV7-9 with TRBJ1-1; checking the TCRdb D call of TRBD1 is not possible without DNA. Germline CDR1 and CDR2: SEHNR and FQNEAQ (reference sequence). This CDR3 is 14 amino acids long. CDR3: CASSSETGAAEAFF.

CDR3 residues: CASSLRFNEQFF. This sequence joins TRBV28 and TRBJ2-1. From germline, CDR1 is MDHEN and CDR2 SYDVKM. This CDR3 is 12 amino acids long.

This chain links TRBV6-6 with TRBJ2-1; TCRdb selects TRBD2, and the lack of DNA leaves this call unchecked. Germline V gene lookup returns CDR1 MNHNY and CDR2 SVGAGI (reference sequence). This CDR3 region has 15 residues. The chain's CDR3 is CASSRLAGGLNEQFF.

The chain recombines TRBV12-5 with TRBJ2-3; TCRdb selects TRBD1, and the lack of DNA leaves this call unchecked. CDR3 size: 15 residues. CDR1 is LGHNT, CDR2 FRNRAP, per germline. Here the CDR3 reads CASGLWDVNTDTQYF.

The rearrangement links TRBV7-2 to TRBJ2-3; the TCRdb D gene call, TRBD2, has no DNA to confirm it. Germline V gives CDR1 SGHTA, CDR2 FQGNSA. The CDR3 covers 16 residues. CDR3 residues: CASSYIAGGYTDTQYF.

The J gene is TRBJ2-1, the V gene TRBV11-2; TCRdb designates TRBD2, a call that cannot be tested without DNA. The germline gives CDR1 SGHAT, CDR2 FQNNGV. This CDR3 comprises 14 residues. The CDR3 is CASTPGLNYNEQFF.

The chain carries TRBV15 and TRBJ2-1. CDR3 length: 16 amino acids. In germline, CDR1 is LNHNV, CDR2 YYDKDF (reference sequence). The CDR3 protein is CATSREHLSVDNEQFF.

V usage is TRBV29-1 and J usage is TRBJ2-1. Germline loops: CDR1 SQVTM, CDR2 ANQGSEA. This CDR3 is 11 amino acids long. CDR3 amino acids: CSVTAYNEQFF.

The chain recombines TRBV20-1 with TRBJ2-5; TCRdb outputs TRBD1, but without DNA this stays unchecked. CDR1 and CDR2 (germline): DFQATT, SNEGSKA (reference sequence). This CDR3 is 14 amino acids long. The CDR3 region is CSADRTGPQETQYF.

The rearrangement joins TRBV9 to TRBJ2-2; TCRdb's D gene call, TRBD2, goes unchecked for lack of DNA. Germline V lookup: CDR1 SGDLS, CDR2 YYNGEE. The CDR3 spans 15 residues. The CDR3 loop reads CASSVDGPNTGELFF.

The chain joins TRBV7-3 to TRBJ2-2; absent DNA, TCRdb's TRBD1 call cannot be checked. The germline gives CDR1 SGHTA, CDR2 FQGTGA. There are 16 residues in the CDR3. CDR3 region: CASSLTTGTVTGELFF.

The chain joins TRBV12-3 or TRBV12-4 to TRBJ2-1. This CDR3 contains 14 residues. The CDR3 loop is CASSLVPTYNEQFF.

The chain uses TRBV4-3 and TRBJ2-1; the D call from TCRdb, TRBD2, cannot be confirmed without DNA. This CDR3 is built from 15 residues. From germline, CDR1 is LGHNA and CDR2 YSLEER. The CDR3 here is CASSQTILQRLEQFF.

The chain joins TRBV28 to TRBJ1-6. Germline V lookup: CDR1 MDHEN, CDR2 SYDVKM. The CDR3 contains 14 residues. The CDR3: CASRDSSYNSPLHF.

Here the CDR3 reads CASTFQGWYTEAFF. This sequence joins TRBV28 and TRBJ1-1; TCRdb gives TRBD1 as the D gene, but with no DNA this cannot be confirmed. Looked up from germline, CDR1 is MDHEN and CDR2 is SYDVKM. The CDR3 contains 14 residues.

The chain combines TRBV29-1 with TRBJ2-1; TCRdb gives TRBD1 as the D gene, but with no DNA this cannot be confirmed. The CDR3 length is 11 residues. Germline V gene sequence: CDR1 SQVTM, CDR2 ANQGSEA. CDR3 in amino acids: CSVRPGQSQFF.

This chain connects TRBV7-8 to TRBJ2-1. Germline V gene sequence: CDR1 SGHVS, CDR2 FQNEAQ. There are 15 residues in the CDR3. The CDR3 spells CASSHGIGNWNEQFF. Supplemented by reference TRBV7-8 and TRBJ2-1, the full variable domain reads GAGVSQSPRYKVAKRGQDVALRCDPISGHVSLFWYQQALGQGPEFLTYFQNEAQLDKSGLPSDRFFAERPEGSVSTLKIQRTQQEDSAVYLCASSHGIGNWNEQFFGPGTRLTVL.